This T cell receptor beta chain is from a study of cytomegalovirus exposure and HLA in healthy donors. Across the study: A data release that came early held around 85 million unique TCRs from HLA-typed donors.

60 Vbeta and 13 Jbeta primers were used in PCR. Sequencing was performed with immunoSEQ multiplex PCR; in TCRdb, only in-frame clones are kept and a portion is missing. The data hold about 130,000 clones, with around four fifths observed a single time. Study-wide findings and caveats: Most TCR sequences were uncommon, yet certain public TCRs appeared in many donors. Later analysis reportedly placed an Asian-associated ancestry cluster below the roughly 690-donor mean in N-insertions. Most of the CMV-associated TCR beta chains (in a later analysis) appeared to be HLA-restricted.

Germline-derived CDR1 and CDR2 are MGHRA and YSYEKL. The CDR3 is 16 residues long. V was clipped by 1 base and J by 8 bases; unmatched bases: 10. Turning to this clone: Its antigen is not identified.

Sequenced sample: PBMCs. The receptor was isolated from a boy younger than 18 in good health and CMV-seronegative. The chain has TRBV4-1 and TRBJ2-4, with 8 bases that match TRBD1. The CDR3 sequence is CASSQVSGQGGDIQYF. DNA of the CDR3: TGCGCCAGCAGCCAAGTAAGCGGACAGGGTGGAGACATTCAGTACTTC.